This T cell receptor (beta chain) was profiled in a study of blood T cell repertoires in COVID-19. How the authors handled the data: Cell counts per sample came from amplifying reference gene primers. Clones were sequenced by immunoSEQ multiplex PCR, and TCRdb holds only the in-frame ones, with some missing. D and trimming were read from the DNA, whereas the V and J calls and clone size are those reported in that table. The sample records some 240,000 clones, roughly 79% being singletons. The CDR3 consists of 13 residues. V shed 7 bases and J 8 bases; nucleotides not matched to a gene: 8. CDR1 is LNHDA and CDR2 is SQIVND in the germline V gene (reference sequence). A single count supports this clone. Seattle's cohort entered during active infection and was followed longitudinally.

This receptor was identified in an elderly woman with COVID-19, enrolled during active disease. This rearrangement joins TRBV19 to TRBJ2-4; 7 bases are a match to TRBD1. Material for sequencing was peripheral blood. CDR3 loop: CASIQQGSYIQYF. The DNA for the CDR3 is TGTGCCAGTATACAACAGGGGAGTTACATTCAGTACTTC.